This TCR beta chain was sequenced during a study of T cells in Graves' hyperthyroidism and ophthalmopathy. Study in general: Blood was drawn when the patient was first diagnosed and still untreated. Regarding the study as a whole: Stable hyperthyroidism was told apart from ophthalmopathy by a model built on 13 V-J features.

This clonotype was picked up a small number of times. No antigen is known for it. Germline CDR1 and CDR2: GTSNPN and SVGIG (reference sequence). Trimming cost V 2 bases and J 8 bases, with 15 bases left between them. The CDR3 runs to 13 residues. RNA transcripts yielded amplified TCR beta CDR3 regions. An initial round of RT-PCR targeting the TCR CDR3 relied on the HTBI primer set. One entry per CDR3 protein results from TCRdb running MiXCR on the multiplex PCR reads. Among hundreds of thousands of distinct CDR3 sequences listed, approximately 20% were seen once. The sequence derives from a man aged 40-49 years with Graves' ophthalmopathy. Sequenced: blood. V gene TRBV30 combines with J gene TRBJ1-2; D possibly corresponds to TRBD1 (6 bases). CDR3 protein: CAWSPGASGGYTF. CDR3 DNA sequence: TGTGCCTGGAGTCCGGGGGCGTCTGGGGGCTACACCTTC.